This passage covers 32 T cell receptor beta chains from one sample sequenced in a study of cytomegalovirus exposure and HLA in healthy donors. Amplification used 60 Vbeta primers and 13 Jbeta primers. Clones were sequenced by immunoSEQ multiplex PCR, and TCRdb holds only the in-frame ones, with some missing. The sample includes about 170,000 clones, about 79% of them seen just once. Sequencing input: PBMCs. These TCRs come from a woman aged 45-65 years in good health and CMV-seronegative.

The chain has TRBV27 and TRBJ2-1, with 10 bases that match TRBD2. From germline, CDR1 is MNHEY and CDR2 SMNVEV (reference sequence). V gave up 4 bases and J gave up 6 bases; unmatched junction bases: 3. This CDR3 spans 14 amino acids. CDR3 bases: TGTGCCAGCAGTTGGTCTAGCGGGGGCAATGAGCAGTTCTTC. It encodes CASSWSSGGNEQFF.

The rearrangement joins TRBV27 to TRBJ2-7, with D perhaps TRBD2 (6 bases). Germline V gene sequence: CDR1 MNHEY, CDR2 SMNVEV (reference sequence). CDR3 length: 15 amino acids. V was shortened by 3 bases and J by 2 bases, with 14 bases between the two germline ends. This CDR3 reads CASSFGQAGPYEQYF. DNA for the CDR3: TGTGCCAGCAGTTTTGGGCAGGCGGGACCCTACGAGCAGTACTTC.

The V gene is TRBV28, the J gene TRBJ1-4; D unclear. Trimming took off 3 bases at V and 0 bases at J, with 11 bases between the two ends. The CDR3 spans 16 residues. CDR1 MDHEN and CDR2 SYDVKM come from the germline V gene. CDR3 DNA sequence: TGTGCCAGCAGTTTGCACACAGTACCAACTAATGAAAAACTGTTTTTT. The encoded protein is CASSLHTVPTNEKLFF.

The chain recombines TRBV11-2 with TRBJ1-1; D not resolved. Germline V gene sequence: CDR1 SGHAT, CDR2 FQNNGV. The CDR3 length is 13 residues. The ends were cut back, 1 base at V and 8 bases at J, with 11 bases in the middle. CDR3 residues: CASSLVLTSEAFF. The CDR3 nucleotides read TGTGCCAGCAGCTTAGTGCTGACTTCCGAAGCTTTCTTT.

This clone was detected only once. The gene calls are TRBV28 and TRBJ1-6, with D perhaps matching TRBD1 (6 bases). V was shortened by 6 bases and J by 7 bases, with 16 bases between the two germline ends. Germline V gives CDR1 MDHEN, CDR2 SYDVKM. CDR3 length equals 15 residues. CDR3 in DNA: TGTGCCAGCAGCGCCGAACAGGGCCTGAATTCACCCCTCCACTTT. It codes for CASSAEQGLNSPLHF.

A single count supports this clone. V usage is TRBV7-9 and J usage is TRBJ2-5; 9 bases align to TRBD1. The length of the CDR3 is 14 residues. From germline, CDR1 is SEHNR and CDR2 FQNEAQ (reference sequence). V lost 5 bases, J lost 5 bases, and 6 bases stayed unmatched. CDR3 loop: CASSPGQGGETQYF. In nucleotides, the CDR3 is TGTGCCAGCAGCCCGGGACAGGGAGGGGAGACCCAGTACTTC.

The chain employs TRBV7-2 and TRBJ2-1, with 8 bases that match TRBD1. The V gene end was trimmed by 5 bases and the J gene end by 9 bases; junction bases not matched to a gene: 9. There are 14 residues in the CDR3. The germline V gene encodes CDR1 SGHTA and CDR2 FQGNSA. CDR3 in amino acids: CASSTRPDRGEQFF. CDR3 DNA sequence: TGTGCCAGCAGCACCAGACCCGACAGGGGTGAGCAGTTCTTC.

The chain combines TRBV2 with TRBJ1-2; tentatively, D is TRBD1 (5 bases). Germline CDR1 and CDR2: SNHLY and FYNNEI. V was trimmed by 0 bases and J by 4 bases, leaving 6 bases between them. The CDR3 extends over 13 amino acids. CDR3 in DNA: TGTGCCAGCAGTGAAGCGACAGTCTATGGCTACACCTTC. It encodes CASSEATVYGYTF.

The chain couples TRBV11-2 to TRBJ2-5; a weak D match, TRBD2 (6 bases). The germline CDR1 and CDR2 sequences are SGHAT and FQNNGV. This CDR3 has 14 residues. Trimming left V 5 bases short and J 5 bases short, with 15 bases between. The chain's CDR3 is CASSASGGRETQYF. Written as DNA, the CDR3 is TGTGCCAGCAGCGCCTCCGGGGGACGGGAGACCCAGTACTTC.

The gene calls are TRBV9 and TRBJ1-4; possible D gene TRBD1, 6 bases. The CDR3 loop spans 16 amino acids. CDR1 is SGDLS, CDR2 YYNGEE, per germline. The V gene lost 3 bases and the J gene lost 0 bases, with 12 bases spanning the gap. As DNA, the CDR3 is TGTGCCAGCAGCGAGGGGGTGGTTGCAACTAATGAAAAACTGTTTTTT. The encoded protein is CASSEGVVATNEKLFF. The variable domain in full, completed from reference TRBV9 and TRBJ1-4, reads DSGVTQTPKHLITATGQRVTLRCSPRSGDLSVYWYQQSLDQGLQFLIQYYNGEERAKGNILERFSAQQFPDLHSELNLSSLELGDSALYFCASSEGVVATNEKLFFGSGTQLSVL.

V usage is TRBV11-3 and J usage is TRBJ2-1; TRBD2 matches at 11 bases. Trimming cost V 1 base and J 9 bases; bases outside gene matches: 8. CDR1 SGHNT and CDR2 YENEEA come from the germline V gene. This CDR3 has 16 residues. CDR3 in amino acids: CASSLVSSGGAGEQFF. The CDR3 bases are TGTGCCAGCAGCTTAGTGAGTAGCGGGGGGGCGGGTGAGCAGTTCTTC.

This clone was detected only a few times. The chain employs TRBV11-1 and TRBJ1-2; the match to TRBD1 covers 7 bases. The germline V gene encodes CDR1 SGHAT and CDR2 FQDESV (reference sequence). The V gene end was trimmed by 5 bases and the J gene end by 6 bases; junction bases not matched to a gene: 9. This CDR3 has 14 residues. CDR3 protein: CASSTRTGWDGYTF. In DNA, the CDR3 is TGTGCCAGCAGCACGCGGACAGGTTGGGATGGCTACACCTTC.

The V call is TRBV7-2, the J call TRBJ2-7; 11 bases are a match to TRBD2. The V segment lost 2 bases and the J segment 1 base; nucleotides outside the gene matches: 10. This CDR3 contains 18 residues. The germline gives CDR1 SGHTA, CDR2 FQGNSA. CDR3 amino acids: CASSLSLAGGITSYEQYF. The CDR3 DNA follows: TGTGCCAGCAGCTTAAGTCTAGCGGGAGGTATTACTTCCTACGAGCAGTACTTC. The full variable domain, with the rest looked up from reference TRBV7-2 and TRBJ2-7, is GAGVSQSPSNKVTEKGKDVELRCDPISGHTALYWYRQSLGQGLEFLIYFQGNSAPDKSGLPSDRFSAERTGGSVSTLTIQRTQQEDSAVYLCASSLSLAGGITSYEQYFGPGTRLTVT.

The chain employs TRBV4-1 and TRBJ1-2; D not certain. The CDR3 consists of 14 residues. With 0 bases removed from V and 4 bases from J, the gap between germline ends came to 9 bases. From germline, CDR1 is MGHRA and CDR2 YSYEKL. This CDR3 reads CASSQEAGLYGYTF. CDR3 sequence (DNA): TGCGCCAGCAGCCAAGAAGCAGGACTCTATGGCTACACCTTC.

This chain joins TRBV5-8 and TRBJ2-5; tentative D call: TRBD1 (6 bases). The CDR3 loop spans 14 amino acids. Trimming removed 2 bases from V and 3 bases from J, with 11 bases in between. Germline values: CDR1 SGHTS, CDR2 YDEGEE. The CDR3: CASSFVEGEETQYF. CDR3 DNA sequence: TGTGCCAGCAGCTTCGTTGAGGGGGAAGAGACCCAGTACTTC.

The chain recombines TRBV27 with TRBJ2-5; the match to TRBD1 covers 9 bases. Trimming removed 4 bases from V and 11 bases from J; junction bases left unmatched: 14. Germline CDR1 MNHEY, CDR2 SMNVEV (reference sequence). The CDR3 consists of 15 residues. CDR3 amino acids: CASSSNRDRVKEQYF. CDR3 in DNA: TGTGCCAGCAGTTCCAACCGGGACAGGGTAAAAGAGCAGTACTTC.

This chain connects TRBV15 to TRBJ2-7; 8 nucleotides agree with TRBD2. Per the germline V gene, CDR1 is LNHNV and CDR2 is YYDKDF (reference sequence). This CDR3 has 16 residues. The trim removed 1 base at V and 3 bases at J, leaving 8 bases unmatched. CDR3 DNA: TGTGCCACCAGCAGAGGGTCCTTCGGGGGGGGCTACGAGCAGTACTTC. Residues: CATSRGSFGGGYEQYF.

This chain joins TRBV6-5 and TRBJ2-5; TRBD2 matches 15 bases. The last part of the DNA fits TRBJ2-7 better; the J call may be wrong. This CDR3 has 15 amino acids. Per germline, CDR1 MNHEY and CDR2 SVGAGI. As DNA, the CDR3 is TGTGCCAGCAGTTTTGGACTAGCGGGAGGGTCCGAGCAGTACTTC. It is translated as CASSFGLAGGSEQYF.

This chain links TRBV2 with TRBJ2-7, with a possible D match to TRBD1 (5 bases). The germline gives CDR1 SNHLY, CDR2 FYNNEI. V was pared by 2 bases and J by 1 base, with 12 bases between. The CDR3 extends over 15 amino acids. CDR3 in DNA: TGTGCCAGCAGTGAACTGGACAAGGGTTCCTACGAGCAGTACTTC. Protein: CASSELDKGSYEQYF.

This clone was counted once. The chain joins TRBV12-1 to TRBJ1-2; the table calls TRBD1, which could not be checked here. TRBV12-1 is a pseudogene segment. This CDR3 contains 13 residues. In DNA form, the CDR3 reads TGTGCCAGCAGCTTTCCTCAGAACTATGGCTACACCTTC. It translates to CASSFPQNYGYTF.

The chain joins TRBV28 to TRBJ1-2; 10 bases match TRBD1. J lost 13 bases, V lost 5 bases, and 7 bases had no gene match. The CDR3 totals 12 residues. Per germline, CDR1 MDHEN and CDR2 SYDVKM. The CDR3 loop reads CASSPGTGAPTF. The CDR3 DNA reads TGTGCCAGCAGTCCCGGGACAGGGGCCCCCACCTTC.

This chain uses TRBV30 with TRBJ2-1; TRBD1 aligns across 7 bases. Germline V gene lookup returns CDR1 GTSNPN and CDR2 SVGIG (reference sequence). The CDR3 contains 15 residues. Unmatched junction bases numbered 6, after V lost 2 bases and J lost 2 bases. CDR3 sequence reads: CAWSYRQGPYNEQFF. The CDR3 DNA sequence: TGTGCCTGGAGTTACCGACAGGGCCCCTACAATGAGCAGTTCTTC.

The chain carries TRBV15 and TRBJ1-4; perhaps TRBD1 as D (6 bases). Germline CDR1 LNHNV, CDR2 YYDKDF (reference sequence). CDR3 length: 18 amino acids. Trimming removed 0 bases at V and 0 bases at J, with 14 bases between. In DNA form, the CDR3 reads TGTGCCACCAGCAGAGACCGATTCTCAGGGGCAACTAATGAAAAACTGTTTTTT. Encoded protein: CATSRDRFSGATNEKLFF.

The chain is built from TRBV6-5 and TRBJ2-5, with D maybe TRBD1 (5 bases). The J call may be mistaken, given a closer DNA end match to TRBJ2-7. Germline CDR1 is MNHEY and CDR2 is SVGAGI. This CDR3 spans 15 amino acids. CDR3 nucleotide sequence: TGTGCCAGCACCGCAGGGTTACGCTATGGTGACGAGCAGTACTTC. Translation: CASTAGLRYGDEQYF.

The V call is TRBV5-1, the J call TRBJ2-3; 8 nucleotides match TRBD1. The CDR3 is 16 residues long. Germline V gene lookup returns CDR1 SGHRS and CDR2 YFSETQ. V gave up 4 bases and J gave up 2 bases; unmatched junction bases: 9. This CDR3 reads CASSPPQGVTTDTQYF. DNA of the CDR3: TGCGCCAGCAGCCCACCACAGGGGGTGACCACAGATACGCAGTATTTT.

The rearrangement joins TRBV6-5 to TRBJ1-3, with D unresolved. This CDR3 has 13 amino acids. Germline V gene data show CDR1 as MNHEY and CDR2 as SVGAGI. Trimming took off 6 bases at V and 1 base at J, with 7 bases between the two ends. As DNA, the CDR3 is TGTGCCAGCAGAACACCGTCTGGAAACACCATATATTTT. This sequence encodes CASRTPSGNTIYF.

The rearrangement links TRBV14 to TRBJ2-5, with D possibly TRBD1 on 5 matching bases. The ends were cut back, 0 bases at V and 4 bases at J, with 18 bases in the middle. Per the germline V gene, CDR1 is SGHDN and CDR2 is FVKESK. The CDR3 loop spans 17 amino acids. The CDR3 loop is CASSQDWGSQRPETQYF. CDR3 sequence (DNA): TGTGCCAGCAGCCAAGACTGGGGCAGCCAAAGGCCAGAGACCCAGTACTTC.

The rearrangement uses TRBV27 and TRBJ2-5; 7 bases line up with TRBD1. The J call may be in error: the DNA end matches TRBJ2-7 better. The CDR3 extends over 14 amino acids. Germline V gene sequence: CDR1 MNHEY, CDR2 SMNVEV (reference sequence). The CDR3 is CASSSPRDSYEQYF. The CDR3 region has the DNA TGTGCCAGCAGTTCGCCCCGGGACAGCTACGAGCAGTACTTC.

CDR3 in DNA: TGCGCCAGCAGCTTGAGGGCCAGGACGGTGATACAGGACTACGAGCAGTACTTC. This codes for CASSLRARTVIQDYEQYF. The rearrangement joins TRBV5-1 to TRBJ2-7, with a tentative D call TRBD1 (5 bases). The germline V and J ends were trimmed by 1 base and 3 bases, with 23 bases remaining between them. Germline V lookup: CDR1 SGHRS, CDR2 YFSETQ. CDR3 length: 18 residues.

The V and J genes are TRBV27 and TRBJ2-2, with TRBD1 identical over 8 bases. CDR3 length equals 17 residues. J was trimmed by 1 base and V by 5 bases; bases with no gene match: 9. Germline V gene sequence: CDR1 MNHEY, CDR2 SMNVEV (reference sequence). Here the CDR3 reads CASSPRTGTGNTGELFF. CDR3 bases: TGTGCCAGCAGTCCCCGAACCGGGACAGGGAACACCGGGGAGCTGTTTTTT.

The J gene is TRBJ1-1, the V gene TRBV2; perhaps TRBD1 as D (5 bases). CDR1 is SNHLY and CDR2 is FYNNEI in the germline V gene. The CDR3 covers 15 residues. Trimming left V 6 bases short and J 0 bases short, with 14 bases between. The CDR3 DNA sequence: TGTGCCAGCAGGTATGAGGGGACTATGAACACTGAAGCTTTCTTT. Protein: CASRYEGTMNTEAFF. Full variable domain (missing parts from reference TRBV2 and TRBJ1-1): EPEVTQTPSHQVTQMGQEVILRCVPISNHLYFYWYRQILGQKVEFLVSFYNNEISEKSEIFDDQFSVERPDGSNFTLKIRSTKLEDSAMYFCASRYEGTMNTEAFFGQGTRLTVV.

J is TRBJ1-4 and V is TRBV10-3, with D hard to call. The CDR3 contains 13 residues. V lost 10 bases to trimming and J lost 2 bases, with 11 bases between them. Germline V gene data show CDR1 as ENHRY and CDR2 as SYGVKD. CDR3 DNA sequence: TGTGCCACAGGAGGTGATACTAATGAAAAACTGTTTTTT. Translated, it gives CATGGDTNEKLFF.